A single count supports the clone carrying this TCR beta chain. Its cognate antigen is unknown. This sample is part of a study of neoadjuvant anti-PD-1 for oral cavity cancer. For the study at large: Non-progressing patients received a fourth nivolumab dose near day 43, then surgery on days 50-56.

Broader study findings: Higher pretreatment blood Treg/Th17 ratios correlated with higher pretreatment blood and lower post-treatment tumor TCRbeta clonality.

Sequencing used immunoSEQ multiplex PCR; TCRdb keeps in-frame clones, though not all of them. The sample holds 14,000 or so clones, around two thirds seen once. Germline-derived CDR1 and CDR2 are PRHDT and FYEKMQ (reference sequence). This CDR3 has 18 amino acids. The V gene end was trimmed by 5 bases and the J gene end by 3 bases; junction bases not matched to a gene: 9. The chain joins TRBV13 to TRBJ2-4; the match to TRBD2 covers 14 bases. The receptor was isolated from a person aged 40-85 years with oral cavity squamous cell carcinoma. The sample was PBMCs, taken before nivolumab (anti-PD-1) treatment. The CDR3 spells CASSTGLAGELGKNIQYF. The CDR3, as DNA: TGTGCCAGCAGCACGGGACTAGCGGGAGAATTAGGCAAAAACATTCAGTACTTC.